One sample yielded the 8 T cell receptor beta chains listed below, sequenced in a study of cytomegalovirus exposure and HLA in healthy donors. This PCR relied on a set of 60 Vbeta primers and 13 Jbeta primers. Assay used: immunoSEQ multiplex PCR; TCRdb lists only in-frame clones, some missing. There are 60,000 to 70,000 clones in the sample; 80% occur only once, and around 4% lies in the top ten. Sequenced sample: PBMCs. Source of these receptors: a woman in her 30s in good health and CMV-seronegative.

The rearrangement uses TRBV13 and TRBJ1-6; 8 bases map to TRBD1. J lost 6 bases, V lost 4 bases, and 8 bases had no gene match. CDR3 length: 16 residues. Germline CDR1 PRHDT, CDR2 FYEKMQ (reference sequence). The DNA for the CDR3 is TGTGCCAGCAGCTCCGGACAGGGAGGCGGTAATTCACCCCTCCACTTT. Protein sequence: CASSSGQGGGNSPLHF. The complete variable domain, with remaining parts taken from reference TRBV13 and TRBJ1-6, reads AAGVIQSPRHLIKEKRETATLKCYPIPRHDTVYWYQQGPGQDPQFLISFYEKMQSDKGSIPDRFSAQQFSDYHSELNMSSLELGDSALYFCASSSGQGGGNSPLHFGNGTRLTVT.

The chain is built from TRBV29-1 and TRBJ2-1; D might be TRBD2 (6 bases). Germline-derived CDR1 and CDR2 are SQVTM and ANQGSEA. Trimming stripped 0 bases from V and 6 bases from J, with 12 bases between. The CDR3 runs 14 residues. Written as DNA, the CDR3 is TGCAGCGTTGAAGATCTGCGGGGACCCAATGAGCAGTTCTTC. This codes for CSVEDLRGPNEQFF.

V usage is TRBV4-1 and J usage is TRBJ1-1; no clear D gene. The CDR3 is made up of 17 amino acids. Germline V gene lookup returns CDR1 MGHRA and CDR2 YSYEKL. V gave up 7 bases and J gave up 0 bases, with 21 bases separating them. The CDR3 bases are TGCGCCAGCAAACCCAACGCGGGTTACCTGATGAACACTGAAGCTTTCTTT. Protein product: CASKPNAGYLMNTEAFF.

This clone appeared many times. The J gene is TRBJ1-2, the V gene TRBV19, with 7 bases matching TRBD1. The CDR3 runs 14 residues. Unmatched junction bases numbered 5, after V lost 5 bases and J lost 2 bases. Germline values: CDR1 LNHDA, CDR2 SQIVND (reference sequence). The CDR3 spells CASSQTGRNYGYTF. The CDR3 nucleotides are TGTGCCAGTAGTCAGACAGGGCGCAACTATGGCTACACCTTC.

V gene TRBV30 combines with J gene TRBJ1-1; D is possibly TRBD1 (5 bases). Trimming removed 3 bases at V and 1 base at J, with 12 bases between. The CDR3 runs 14 residues. CDR1 is GTSNPN and CDR2 is SVGIG in the germline V gene (reference sequence). CDR3 in DNA: TGTGCCTGGAGCTCCCGGGGGGGGAACACTGAAGCTTTCTTT. Translating it yields CAWSSRGGNTEAFF.

The chain carries TRBV6-1 and TRBJ2-7; tentatively, D is TRBD1 (6 bases). The germline V gene has CDR1 MNHNS and CDR2 SASEGT. The V and J ends lost 6 bases and 3 bases respectively, with 15 bases between them. CDR3 size: 14 residues. The CDR3 here is CASSAGTTGYEQYF. In DNA form, the CDR3 reads TGTGCCAGCAGCGCCGGGACAACTGGCTACGAGCAGTACTTC.

V usage is TRBV5-6 and J usage is TRBJ2-7, with 8 positions matching TRBD1. The junction had 6 bases not matched to a gene; V was cut back by 2 bases and J by 2 bases. Germline V CDR1 and CDR2: SGHDT, YYEEEE. The CDR3 is 15 amino acids. The CDR3 loop reads CASSFWTGSPYEQYF. CDR3 nucleotide sequence: TGTGCCAGCAGCTTTTGGACAGGGAGCCCCTACGAGCAGTACTTC.

This chain joins TRBV7-9 and TRBJ1-2, with 7 bases aligning to TRBD1. J gave up 10 bases and V 1 base, and 6 bases lay outside the gene matches. CDR1 and CDR2 from the germline V gene are SEHNR and FQNEAQ (reference sequence). The CDR3 has 13 residues. The CDR3 coding sequence is TGTGCCAGCAGCTTAGGAGGGGACAGCTTCTACACCTTC. It specifies CASSLGGDSFYTF.